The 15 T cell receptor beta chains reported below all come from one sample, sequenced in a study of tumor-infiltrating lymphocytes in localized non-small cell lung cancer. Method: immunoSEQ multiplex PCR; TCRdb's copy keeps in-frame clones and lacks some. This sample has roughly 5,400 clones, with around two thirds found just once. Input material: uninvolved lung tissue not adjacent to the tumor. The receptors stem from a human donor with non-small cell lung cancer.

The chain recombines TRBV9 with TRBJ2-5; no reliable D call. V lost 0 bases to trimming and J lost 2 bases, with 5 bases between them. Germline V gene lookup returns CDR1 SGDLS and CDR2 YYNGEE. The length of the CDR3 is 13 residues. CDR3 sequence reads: CASSVGPQETQYF. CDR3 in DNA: TGTGCCAGCAGCGTAGGACCACAAGAGACCCAGTACTTC. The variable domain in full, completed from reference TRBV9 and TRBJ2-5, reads DSGVTQTPKHLITATGQRVTLRCSPRSGDLSVYWYQQSLDQGLQFLIQYYNGEERAKGNILERFSAQQFPDLHSELNLSSLELGDSALYFCASSVGPQETQYFGPGTRLLVL.

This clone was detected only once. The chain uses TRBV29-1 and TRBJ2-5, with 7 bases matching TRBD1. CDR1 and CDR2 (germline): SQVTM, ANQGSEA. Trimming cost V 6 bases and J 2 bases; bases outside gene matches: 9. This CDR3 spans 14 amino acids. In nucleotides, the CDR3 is TGCAGCGTACGACTTAACAGGGGACAAGAGACCCAGTACTTC. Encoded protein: CSVRLNRGQETQYF.

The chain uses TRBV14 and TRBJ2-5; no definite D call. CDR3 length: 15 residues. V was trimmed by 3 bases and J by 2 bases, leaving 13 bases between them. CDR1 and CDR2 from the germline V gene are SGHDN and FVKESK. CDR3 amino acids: CASSHEDVKQETQYF. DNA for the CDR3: TGTGCCAGCAGCCACGAGGACGTGAAGCAAGAGACCCAGTACTTC.

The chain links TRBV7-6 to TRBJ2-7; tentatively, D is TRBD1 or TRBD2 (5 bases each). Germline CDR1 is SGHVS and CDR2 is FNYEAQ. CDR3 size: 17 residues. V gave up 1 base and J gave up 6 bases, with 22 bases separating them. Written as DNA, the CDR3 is TGTGCCAGCAGCTTAGGGGTGGGGCGGGTGGCAGTCGGCGAGCAGTACTTC. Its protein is CASSLGVGRVAVGEQYF.

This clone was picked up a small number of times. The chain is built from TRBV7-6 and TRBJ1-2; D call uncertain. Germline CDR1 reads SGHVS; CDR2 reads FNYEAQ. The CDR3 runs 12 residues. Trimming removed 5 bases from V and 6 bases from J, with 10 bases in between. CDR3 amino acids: CASSRSGNGYTF. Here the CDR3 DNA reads TGTGCCAGCAGCAGATCAGGAAATGGCTACACCTTC.

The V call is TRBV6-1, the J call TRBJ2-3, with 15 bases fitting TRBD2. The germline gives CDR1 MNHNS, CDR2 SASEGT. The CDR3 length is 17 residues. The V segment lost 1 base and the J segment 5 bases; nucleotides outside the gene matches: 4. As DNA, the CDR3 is TGTGCCAGCAGTGAAGTGGGACTAGCGGGAGGAAAAGATACGCAGTATTTT. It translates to CASSEVGLAGGKDTQYF.

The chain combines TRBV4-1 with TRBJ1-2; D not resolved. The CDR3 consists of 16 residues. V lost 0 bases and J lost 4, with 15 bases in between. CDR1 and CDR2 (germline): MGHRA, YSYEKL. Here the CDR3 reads CASSQDTTPGVYGYTF. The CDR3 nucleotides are TGCGCCAGCAGCCAAGACACCACACCGGGAGTCTATGGCTACACCTTC.

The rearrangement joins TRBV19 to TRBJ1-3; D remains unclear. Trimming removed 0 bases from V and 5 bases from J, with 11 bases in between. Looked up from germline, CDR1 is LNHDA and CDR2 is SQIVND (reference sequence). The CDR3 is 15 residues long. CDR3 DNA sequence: TGTGCCAGTAGTATAGATGGAAACAGAAGAAACACCATATATTTT. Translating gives CASSIDGNRRNTIYF.

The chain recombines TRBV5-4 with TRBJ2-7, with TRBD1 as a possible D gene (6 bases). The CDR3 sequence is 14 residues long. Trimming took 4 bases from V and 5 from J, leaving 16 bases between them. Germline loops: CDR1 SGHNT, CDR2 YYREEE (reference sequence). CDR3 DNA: TGTGCCAGCAGCCAAGAGACAGGTTCGAACGAGCAGTACTTC. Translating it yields CASSQETGSNEQYF. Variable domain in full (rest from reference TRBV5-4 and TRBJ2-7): ETGVTQSPTHLIKTRGQQVTLRCSSQSGHNTVSWYQQALGQGPQFIFQYYREEENGRGNFPPRFSGLQFPNYSSELNVNALELDDSALYLCASSQETGSNEQYFGPGTRLTVT.

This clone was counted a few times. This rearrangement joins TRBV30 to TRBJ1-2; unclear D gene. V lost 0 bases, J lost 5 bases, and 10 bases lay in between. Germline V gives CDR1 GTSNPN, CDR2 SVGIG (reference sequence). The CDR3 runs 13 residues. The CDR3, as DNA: TGTGCCTGGAGTGTAGAGCCGGTTTATGGCTACACCTTC. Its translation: CAWSVEPVYGYTF. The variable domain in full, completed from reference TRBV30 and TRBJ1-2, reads SQTIHQWPATLVQPVGSPLSLECTVEGTSNPNLYWYRQAAGRGLQLLFYSVGIGQISSEVPQNLSASRPQDRQFILSSKKLLLSDSGFYLCAWSVEPVYGYTFGSGTRLTVV.

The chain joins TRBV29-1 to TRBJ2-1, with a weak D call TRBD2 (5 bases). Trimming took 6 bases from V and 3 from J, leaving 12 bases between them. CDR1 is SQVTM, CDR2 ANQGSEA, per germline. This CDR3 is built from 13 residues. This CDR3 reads CSVGKGLYNEQFF. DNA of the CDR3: TGCAGCGTCGGGAAAGGCCTCTACAATGAGCAGTTCTTC.

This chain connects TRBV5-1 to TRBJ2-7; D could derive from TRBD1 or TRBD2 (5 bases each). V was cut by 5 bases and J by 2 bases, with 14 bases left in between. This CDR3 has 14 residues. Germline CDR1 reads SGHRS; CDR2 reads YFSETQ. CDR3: CASRGDPAAYEQYF. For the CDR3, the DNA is TGCGCCAGCAGGGGGGACCCGGCGGCCTACGAGCAGTACTTC.

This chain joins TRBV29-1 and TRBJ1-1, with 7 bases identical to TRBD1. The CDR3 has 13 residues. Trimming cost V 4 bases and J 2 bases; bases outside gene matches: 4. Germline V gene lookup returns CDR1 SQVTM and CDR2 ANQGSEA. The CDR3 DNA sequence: TGCAGCGTTGCCCGACAGGGTAACACTGAAGCTTTCTTT. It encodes CSVARQGNTEAFF.

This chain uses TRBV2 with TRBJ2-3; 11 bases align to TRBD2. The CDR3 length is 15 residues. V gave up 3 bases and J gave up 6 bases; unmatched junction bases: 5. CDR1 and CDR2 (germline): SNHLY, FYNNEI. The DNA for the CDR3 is TGTGCCAGCAGTGATATAGCGGGAGGGCTTGATACGCAGTATTTT. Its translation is CASSDIAGGLDTQYF. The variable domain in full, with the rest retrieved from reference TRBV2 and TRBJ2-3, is EPEVTQTPSHQVTQMGQEVILRCVPISNHLYFYWYRQILGQKVEFLVSFYNNEISEKSEIFDDQFSVERPDGSNFTLKIRSTKLEDSAMYFCASSDIAGGLDTQYFGPGTRLTVL.

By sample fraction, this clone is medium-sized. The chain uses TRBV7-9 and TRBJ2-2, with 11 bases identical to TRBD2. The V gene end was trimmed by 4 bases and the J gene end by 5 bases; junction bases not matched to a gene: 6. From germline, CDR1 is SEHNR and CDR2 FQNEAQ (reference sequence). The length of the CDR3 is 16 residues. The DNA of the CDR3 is TGTGCCAGCAGCTCTTTAGCGGGAGGGAGAACCGGGGAGCTGTTTTTT. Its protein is CASSSLAGGRTGELFF.